A selection of T cell receptor beta chains follows, all from one sample in a study of T cell responses to AZD1222 COVID-19 vaccine. The assay was immunoSEQ multiplex PCR, and TCRdb's table has in-frame clones only and misses some. The table has approximately 180,000 clones, roughly 91% seen once. The sequencing here drew on peripheral blood, taken 28 days after the second AZD1222 dose. The receptors come from an adult who received the AZD1222 COVID-19 vaccine. Each CDR3 is given with its conserved first and last residue. The D gene is left open where the match is weak. Size values are once, few and many counts, or a class for expanded clones, and some rows have none.

d_call,clone_size,v_call,j_call,cdr3_nt,cdr3_aa
NA,NA,TRBV13,TRBJ1-1,TGTGCCAGCAGCTTATGGGACCGGGAAGCTTTCTTT,CASSLWDREAFF
NA,NA,TRBV5-4,TRBJ2-1,TGTGCCAGCAGCTTGGGAGGGACTGACCGGGCGGTCGAGCAGTTCTTC,CASSLGGTDRAVEQFF
TRBD1,NA,TRBV27,TRBJ1-1,TGTGCCAGCAGTTTTGACAGGGGGAACACTGAAGCTTTCTTT,CASSFDRGNTEAFF
NA,NA,TRBV29-1,TRBJ1-4,TGCAGCGTTGAAGAGGTGGGGAGAGAAAAACTGTTTTTT,CSVEEVGREKLFF
TRBD1,NA,TRBV6-5,TRBJ1-6,TGTGCCAGCCACCGGGACAGGGATTCACCCCTCCACTTT,CASHRDRDSPLHF
NA,NA,TRBV28,TRBJ1-6,TGTGCCAGCAGCCCTGGCGGGGCGACCCTCCACTTT,CASSPGGATLHF
NA,NA,TRBV4-2,TRBJ2-6,TGTGCCAGCAGCCAAGATGACGAGGGGGACTCTGGGGCCAACGTCCTGACTTTC,CASSQDDEGDSGANVLTF
NA,NA,TRBV7-9,TRBJ1-5,TGTGCCAGCAGCCAAGCACAGGGTGGTCAGCCCCAGCATTTT,CASSQAQGGQPQHF
TRBD2,NA,TRBV7-2,TRBJ2-1,TGTGCCAGCAGCCTGATAGCGGGAGGGCCCTATGAGCAGTTCTTC,CASSLIAGGPYEQFF
NA,few,TRBV28,TRBJ2-2,TGTGCCAGCAGTTCTCTCTCTAACACCGGGGAGCTGTTTTTT,CASSSLSNTGELFF
NA,few,TRBV6-2/TRBV6-3,TRBJ1-3,TGTGCCAGCAGCAAGGGGGACGTTTCCTCTGGAAACACCATATATTTT,CASSKGDVSSGNTIYF
TRBD1,NA,TRBV7-9,TRBJ2-3,TGTGCCAGCAGCCCCCGGACAGGCCGATTCCCTCATACGCAGTATTTT,CASSPRTGRFPHTQYF
NA,NA,TRBV27,TRBJ2-1,TGTGCCAGCAATGACGGGGCCTACAATGAGCAGTTCTTC,CASNDGAYNEQFF
NA,NA,TRBV7-9,TRBJ2-7,TGTGCCAGCAGCCCATGGAGGGACGAGCAGTACTTC,CASSPWRDEQYF
NA,NA,TRBV5-3,TRBJ1-1,TGTGCCAGAAGCTTGGCAAGGGAAGCTTTCTTT,CARSLAREAFF
TRBD2,NA,TRBV9,TRBJ2-7,TGTGCCAGCAGCTTAGGACTAGCGGGAACCTACGAGCAGTACTTC,CASSLGLAGTYEQYF
NA,NA,TRBV25-1,TRBJ1-2,TGTGCCAGCAGTGAATTGGGGGGCTACACCTTC,CASSELGGYTF
NA,once,TRBV7-8,TRBJ2-2,TGTGCCAGCAGCTTAGGTTCTGGGTCCGGGGAGCTGTTTTTT,CASSLGSGSGELFF
TRBD1,NA,TRBV30,TRBJ2-7,TGTGCCTGGACCCCGCGGACGGGACAGCCCTCCTACGAGCAGTACTTC,CAWTPRTGQPSYEQYF
NA,NA,TRBV7-8,TRBJ1-2,TGTGCCAGCAGCCGGGCCTATGGCTACACCTTC,CASSRAYGYTF
TRBD2,NA,TRBV4-1,TRBJ2-7,TGCGCCAGCAGCCAGGCGGGGGGTTCGCAGTACTTC,CASSQAGGSQYF
NA,NA,TRBV4-3,TRBJ2-1,TGCGCCAGCAGCCAAGTGGGAGCGGGCGCTTACAATGAGCAGTTCTTC,CASSQVGAGAYNEQFF
NA,NA,TRBV19,TRBJ1-5,TGTGCCAGTAGCCAAGGGAATATCCCAAGCTATCAGCCCCAGCATTTT,CASSQGNIPSYQPQHF
TRBD2,NA,TRBV27,TRBJ2-5,TGTGCCAGCGGACTCCGGGGGGGGCAAGAGACCCAGTACTTC,CASGLRGGQETQYF
TRBD2,NA,TRBV5-8,TRBJ2-7,TGTGCCAGCAGCGCCCCAACAGCAAGGGGCGGGAGGGGTTCCTACGAGCAGTACTTC,CASSAPTARGGRGSYEQYF
NA,NA,TRBV27,TRBJ1-2,TGTGCCAGCAGTTTAGTCGGAGGGCGCGTCGGCTACACCTTC,CASSLVGGRVGYTF
NA,NA,TRBV19,TRBJ2-5,TGTGCCAGTAGTACTTCGGAGACCCAGTACTTC,CASSTSETQYF
TRBD1,once,TRBV9,TRBJ1-1,TGTGCCAGCAGCGTGTTACAGGGGAGGGGGAACACTGAAGCTTTCTTT,CASSVLQGRGNTEAFF
TRBD1,NA,TRBV19,TRBJ2-7,TGTGCCAGTTCGGACAGGGGGCTTCACGAGCAGTACTTC,CASSDRGLHEQYF
TRBD2,NA,TRBV4-2,TRBJ2-3,TGTGCCAGCAGCCAGTTAACCGGGACTAGCGGAGATACGCAGTATTTT,CASSQLTGTSGDTQYF
NA,NA,TRBV7-3,TRBJ2-3,TGTGCCAGCAGCTTCGTCGGGGCTAGCACAGATACGCAGTATTTT,CASSFVGASTDTQYF
NA,NA,TRBV7-2,TRBJ2-3,TGTGCCAGCAGCTACAGCGGGACAGATACGCAGTATTTT,CASSYSGTDTQYF
NA,NA,TRBV6-2/TRBV6-3,TRBJ2-3,TGTGCCAGCAGTTACTCCCCCGGAAATACGCAGTATTTT,CASSYSPGNTQYF
TRBD2,NA,TRBV5-6,TRBJ2-2,TGTGCCAGCAGCGAACTAGCGGGAACGAACACCGGGGAGCTGTTTTTT,CASSELAGTNTGELFF
NA,NA,TRBV7-9,TRBJ2-1,TGTGCCAGCAGCTTAGAACTAGGGGACTACAATGAGCAGTTCTTC,CASSLELGDYNEQFF
TRBD2,NA,TRBV18,TRBJ2-1,TGTGCCAGCTCACCTTCGAGCGGGAGTTACAATGAGCAGTTCTTC,CASSPSSGSYNEQFF
NA,NA,TRBV21-1,TRBJ2-7,TGTGCCAGCAGCAAAGACCGCGGAATAACAGGGGCCATCTACGAGCAGTACTTC,CASSKDRGITGAIYEQYF
TRBD1,NA,TRBV4-3,TRBJ2-7,TGCGCCAGCAGCCTTGGACAGGGGGCAGTCGAGCAGTACTTC,CASSLGQGAVEQYF
NA,once,TRBV14,TRBJ2-4,TGTGCCAGCAGCCACTCAGGGGCAGGGGCAATAAACATTCAGTACTTC,CASSHSGAGAINIQYF
NA,NA,TRBV19,TRBJ2-6,TGTGCCAGTAGTATAACAGGGACCATCTCTGGGGCCAACGTCCTGACTTTC,CASSITGTISGANVLTF
NA,NA,TRBV3-1/TRBV3-2,TRBJ2-1,TGTGCCAGCAGCCATAGCCTTGGGGAAGAGAATGAGCAGTTCTTC,CASSHSLGEENEQFF
NA,NA,TRBV28,TRBJ1-1,TGTGCCAGCAGTAAAGGGGTTGGTTGGGACACTGAAGCTTTCTTT,CASSKGVGWDTEAFF
NA,once,TRBV6-5,TRBJ2-1,TGTGCCAGCAGTTACTCCACACAGGGCTACAATGAGCAGTTCTTC,CASSYSTQGYNEQFF
NA,NA,TRBV28,TRBJ2-5,TGTGCCAGCCGGTCCCCGGGCTACACGGGGGAGACCCAGTACTTC,CASRSPGYTGETQYF
NA,NA,TRBV9,TRBJ2-7,TGTGCCAGCAGCCCCCCAGGGGAGCCAGACTACGAGCAGTACTTC,CASSPPGEPDYEQYF
NA,NA,TRBV7-2,TRBJ2-3,TGTGCCAGCAGCTTAGGAAGGCAGGGCTCAGATACGCAGTATTTT,CASSLGRQGSDTQYF
TRBD1,NA,TRBV30,TRBJ2-7,TGTGCCTGGAGTGCAGAGACAGGGGGGTACGAGCAGTACTTC,CAWSAETGGYEQYF
NA,once,TRBV18,TRBJ2-2,TGTGCCAGCTCCCCGGCCGCGGAGGGGGAGCTGTTTTTT,CASSPAAEGELFF
TRBD2,NA,TRBV7-3,TRBJ2-1,TGTGCCAGCAGCACCGGGACTAGCGAATATGAGCAGTTCTTC,CASSTGTSEYEQFF
NA,NA,TRBV7-9,TRBJ1-4,TGTGCCAGCAGCTTAGAACAGATTAATGAAAAACTGTTTTTT,CASSLEQINEKLFF
NA,NA,TRBV7-6,TRBJ1-5,TGTGCCAGCAGCCCAAAGGGTGGTCAGGGACCAAATCAGCCCCAGCATTTT,CASSPKGGQGPNQPQHF